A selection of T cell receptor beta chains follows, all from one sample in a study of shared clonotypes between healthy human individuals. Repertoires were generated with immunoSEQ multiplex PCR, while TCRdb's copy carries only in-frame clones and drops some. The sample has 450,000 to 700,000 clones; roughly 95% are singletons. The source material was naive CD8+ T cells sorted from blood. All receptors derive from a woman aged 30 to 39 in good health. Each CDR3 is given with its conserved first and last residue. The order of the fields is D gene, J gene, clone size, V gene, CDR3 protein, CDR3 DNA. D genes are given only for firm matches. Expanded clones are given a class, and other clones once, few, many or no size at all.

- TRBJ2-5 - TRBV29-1 CSVERETQYF TGCAGCGTTGAAAGGGAGACCCAGTACTTC
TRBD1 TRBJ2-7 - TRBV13 CASSKDRGASYEQYF TGTGCCAGCAGCAAGGACAGGGGCGCCTCCTACGAGCAGTACTTC
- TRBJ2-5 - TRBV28 CASSFFGQGSQETQYF TGTGCCAGCAGTTTTTTCGGGCAGGGGAGCCAAGAGACCCAGTACTTC
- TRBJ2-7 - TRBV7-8 CASSLAGHYEQYF TGTGCCAGCAGCTTAGCTGGACACTACGAGCAGTACTTC
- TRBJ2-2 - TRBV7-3 CASSLLGTGELFF TGTGCCAGCAGCTTATTGGGCACCGGGGAGCTGTTTTTT
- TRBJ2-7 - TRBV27 CASSRQATYEQYF TGTGCCAGCAGTCGACAGGCAACCTACGAGCAGTACTTC
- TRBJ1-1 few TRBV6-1 CATGIFEAFF TGTGCCACGGGGATTTTTGAAGCTTTCTTT
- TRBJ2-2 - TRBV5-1 CASSLGTLNTGELFF TGCGCCAGCAGCCTAGGGACTTTAAACACCGGGGAGCTGTTTTTT
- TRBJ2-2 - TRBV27 CASSLYGPGTGELFF TGTGCCAGCAGTTTATATGGTCCGGGGACCGGGGAGCTGTTTTTT
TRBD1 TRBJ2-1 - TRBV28 CASSFVGTDNEQFF TGTGCCAGCAGTTTTGTGGGGACAGACAATGAGCAGTTCTTC
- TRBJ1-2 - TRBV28 CASSSEWGAAGYTF TGTGCCAGCAGTTCAGAGTGGGGGGCGGCGGGCTACACCTTC
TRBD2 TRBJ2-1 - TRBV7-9 CASSWAGGELTSSYNEQFF TGTGCCAGCAGCTGGGCGGGAGGGGAGTTGACTAGCTCCTACAATGAGCAGTTCTTC
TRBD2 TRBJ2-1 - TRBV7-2 CASSPTSGSEQFF TGTGCCAGCAGCCCGACTAGCGGCAGTGAGCAGTTCTTC
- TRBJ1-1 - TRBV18 CASSPGNPTGSEAFF TGTGCCAGCTCACCGGGGAACCCCACAGGGTCTGAAGCTTTCTTT
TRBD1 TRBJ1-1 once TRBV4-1 CASSPGQGAAEAFF TGCGCCAGCAGCCCGGGACAGGGGGCGGCTGAAGCTTTCTTT
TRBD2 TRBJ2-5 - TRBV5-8 CASSLRPGGGQETQYF TGTGCCAGCAGCTTGCGTCCCGGGGGGGGGCAAGAGACCCAGTACTTC
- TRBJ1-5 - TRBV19 CASTEASLYNRPQHF TGTGCCAGTACTGAGGCGTCGTTATACAATCGGCCCCAGCATTTT
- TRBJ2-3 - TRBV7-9 CAEAGLLPSTDTQYF TGTGCCGAAGCGGGTCTATTACCTAGCACAGATACGCAGTATTTT